The 24 T cell receptor beta chains given below trace back to one sample, sequenced in a study of post-analysis software for immune sequencing data. The antigens of these receptors remain unknown. cDNA libraries of TCR beta carried unique molecular identifiers. TCRdb used MiXCR to reprocess the PCR reads, holding one entry per CDR3 protein. The repertoire includes about 500,000 distinct CDR3 sequences, under 55% of them detected once, and 9% to 14% sits in the top ten. Study outcomes and limitations: About 5 TRBV segments, including TRBV5-6, TRBV5-1 and TRBV20-1, were more frequent in patients than controls.

The sample was blood. The origin of the receptors is a girl aged 10-17 years with multiple sclerosis.

The chain carries TRBV10-3 and TRBJ2-7, with D perhaps TRBD2 (6 bases). V lost 0 bases, J lost 4 bases, and 13 bases lay in between. CDR3 length: 15 amino acids. The germline CDR1 and CDR2 sequences are ENHRY and SYGVKD. Written as DNA, the CDR3 is TGTGCCATCAGTGAGTCAGGGACTCCTCTTTACGAGCAGTACTTC. It is translated as CAISESGTPLYEQYF.

The chain has TRBV2 and TRBJ2-4; a possible D gene is TRBD2 (6 bases). In germline, CDR1 is SNHLY, CDR2 FYNNEI. This CDR3 comprises 11 residues. Trimming cost V 4 bases and J 13 bases, with 11 bases left between them. DNA for the CDR3: TGTGCCAGCAGTGGCAGTGGGGGGCAGTACTTC. It specifies CASSGSGGQYF.

This clonotype was counted a few times. This chain connects TRBV12-3 or TRBV12-4 to TRBJ1-2; perhaps TRBD1 as D (6 bases). With 7 bases removed from V and 8 bases from J, the gap between germline ends came to 23 bases. CDR3 length equals 15 residues. CDR3 region: CASTPEGGRVHGYTF. The DNA for the CDR3 is TGTGCCAGCACCCCAGAGGGGGGGCGCGTCCACGGCTACACCTTC.

The genes are TRBV20-1 and TRBJ2-3, with D possibly being TRBD1 (6 bases). The V gene's germline CDR1 is DFQATT and CDR2 SNEGSKA (reference sequence). Trimming left V 1 base short and J 2 bases short, with 13 bases between. CDR3 size: 15 residues. The CDR3 loop is CSARGRTEYTDTQYF. DNA for the CDR3: TGCAGTGCTAGAGGAAGGACAGAATACACAGATACGCAGTATTTT.

The genes are TRBV27 and TRBJ2-7; possibly TRBD1 for D (6 bases). The V gene's germline CDR1 is MNHEY and CDR2 SMNVEV (reference sequence). The CDR3 is made up of 16 amino acids. Trimming left V 6 bases short and J 3 bases short, with 21 bases between. The CDR3 spells CASRPSTGTIVYEQYF. CDR3 nucleotide sequence: TGTGCCAGCAGGCCCTCTACCGGGACAATCGTCTACGAGCAGTACTTC.

The chain is built from TRBV7-9 and TRBJ1-2; unclear D gene. Germline CDR1 is SEHNR and CDR2 is FQNEAQ (reference sequence). The CDR3 sequence is 14 residues long. Trimming took 5 bases from V and 8 from J, leaving 18 bases between them. CDR3 bases: TGTGCCAGCAGCCCTCAGGAGGCCGCTATCGGCTACACCTTC. Residues: CASSPQEAAIGYTF. The full variable domain, rest sourced from reference TRBV7-9 and TRBJ1-2, is DTGVSQNPRHKITKRGQNVTFRCDPISEHNRLYWYRQTLGQGPEFLTYFQNEAQLEKSRLLSDRFSAERPKGSFSTLEIQRTEQGDSAMYLCASSPQEAAIGYTFGSGTRLTVV.

This clonotype came up a few times. The chain recombines TRBV7-9 with TRBJ2-7; 10 bases are a match to TRBD2. CDR1 and CDR2 (germline): SEHNR, FQNEAQ (reference sequence). There are 16 residues in the CDR3. The V and J ends lost 1 base and 3 bases, in that order; junction bases with no gene match: 6. The CDR3 nucleotides are TGTGCCAGCAGCTTAGGCCTAGCGGGAGATAACTACGAGCAGTACTTC. Its translation: CASSLGLAGDNYEQYF.

This clonotype was seen a handful of times. A junction end diverges from the germline sequence, so it may reflect a read error. The chain couples TRBV4-1 to TRBJ2-7; the D gene is possibly TRBD1 (5 bases). CDR3 size: 17 residues. Germline V gene data show CDR1 as MGHRA and CDR2 as YSYEKL. Here the CDR3 reads CACSQEGRGGQGYEQYF. CDR3 DNA sequence: TGCGCCTGCAGCCAAGAAGGTCGAGGCGGACAAGGCTACGAGCAGTACTTC.

CDR3 nucleotides: TGCAGTGCTAGAGAGGGAGGGGGAGGCACTGAAGCTTTCTTT. Its protein is CSAREGGGGTEAFF. This sequence joins TRBV20-1 and TRBJ1-1; the D gene is possibly TRBD1 (6 bases). The CDR3 has 14 residues. The V end lost 0 bases, the J end lost 4 bases, and 12 bases lay between the germline ends. CDR1 DFQATT and CDR2 SNEGSKA come from the germline V gene (reference sequence).

V gene TRBV6-2 or TRBV6-3 combines with J gene TRBJ2-6; possibly TRBD1 or TRBD2 for D (7 bases each). Trimming stripped 2 bases from V and 0 bases from J, with 17 bases between. The germline V gene encodes CDR1 MNHEY and CDR2 SVGEGT. This CDR3 contains 19 residues. CDR3 region: CASSYLAGGESSGANVLTF. The CDR3 nucleotides read TGTGCCAGCAGTTACCTGGCAGGGGGGGAGAGCTCTGGGGCCAACGTCCTGACTTTC.

This clonotype occurred a few times. The chain links TRBV15 to TRBJ1-2; TRBD1 agrees at 8 bases. Germline V gene sequence: CDR1 LNHNV, CDR2 YYDKDF (reference sequence). J was trimmed by 2 bases and V by 8 bases; bases with no gene match: 7. The CDR3 has 14 amino acids. The CDR3 is CATGSGGTNYGYTF. For the CDR3, the DNA is TGTGCCACCGGCTCAGGGGGCACCAACTATGGCTACACCTTC.

Notes on this clonotype: A much larger clone lies a single base off, so this may be a read error. V is TRBV4-1 and J is TRBJ2-1, with D perhaps TRBD1 or TRBD2 (5 bases each). This CDR3 is 15 amino acids long. V was cut by 1 base and J by 5 bases, with 12 bases left in between. Per germline, CDR1 MGHRA and CDR2 YSYEKL. The CDR3 bases are TGCGCCAGCAGCCAAGTTATGGGGGACCACAATGAGCAGTTCTTC. Translation gives CASSQVMGDHNEQFF.

Only a few counts were recorded for this clonotype. The gene calls are TRBV29-1 and TRBJ2-7; perhaps TRBD1 as D (6 bases). Germline CDR1 SQVTM, CDR2 ANQGSEA. V was cut by 0 bases and J by 3 bases, with 18 bases left in between. CDR3 length equals 16 residues. The CDR3 is CSVEDLCRGTLYEQYF. CDR3 coding DNA: TGCAGCGTTGAAGATCTATGCAGGGGCACCCTCTACGAGCAGTACTTC.

The chain joins TRBV28 to TRBJ2-3, with D hard to call. The ends were cut back, 5 bases at V and 2 bases at J, with 20 bases in the middle. CDR1 is MDHEN, CDR2 SYDVKM, per germline. The CDR3 is 17 residues long. The CDR3 DNA is TGTGCCAGCAGTATTCTGGGTTTAAGGGTGAACACAGATACGCAGTATTTT. Encoded protein: CASSILGLRVNTDTQYF. Full variable domain (rest looked up from reference TRBV28 and TRBJ2-3): DVKVTQSSRYLVKRTGEKVFLECVQDMDHENMFWYRQDPGLGLRLIYFSYDVKMKEKGDIPEGYSVSREKKERFSLILESASTNQTSMYLCASSILGLRVNTDTQYFGPGTRLTVL.

The rearrangement joins TRBV5-1 to TRBJ1-6; 7 bases fit TRBD1. The CDR3 totals 15 residues. CDR1 is SGHRS and CDR2 is YFSETQ in the germline V gene. Trimming removed 4 bases from V and 9 bases from J; junction bases left unmatched: 10. This chain's CDR3 is CASSINRGRGSPLHF. CDR3 nucleotide sequence: TGCGCCAGCAGCATAAACAGGGGCCGGGGTTCACCCCTCCACTTT.

The CDR3 loop is CASSPTGAGANVLTF. The CDR3 DNA sequence: TGTGCCAGCTCACCTACAGGGGCTGGGGCCAACGTCCTGACTTTC. The chain is built from TRBV18 and TRBJ2-6; TRBD1 aligns across 7 bases. The V and J ends lost 3 bases and 2 bases, in that order; junction bases with no gene match: 1. Germline V CDR1 and CDR2: KGHSH, LQKENI. The CDR3 spans 15 residues.

This clonotype has only a few counts. The V gene is TRBV12-3 or TRBV12-4, the J gene TRBJ1-1; D not resolved. The CDR3 is 12 residues long. Deletions cut 1 base from V and 6 bases from J, with 6 bases between. The CDR3 region is CASSLERAEAFF. The CDR3 nucleotides read TGTGCCAGCAGTTTAGAGAGGGCTGAAGCTTTCTTT.

The chain has TRBV12-3 or TRBV12-4 and TRBJ1-2; perhaps TRBD1 as D (5 bases). The CDR3 contains 14 residues. Trimming removed 3 bases from V and 8 bases from J, with 16 bases in between. CDR3 bases: TGTGCCAGCAGTTTGGGACCGTCTCTTGGCGGCTACACCTTC. As protein: CASSLGPSLGGYTF.

This clonotype was counted many times. V and J are TRBV27 and TRBJ2-7; D is unresolved. The CDR3 spans 14 residues. The V gene's germline CDR1 is MNHEY and CDR2 SMNVEV (reference sequence). The germline V and J ends were trimmed by 6 bases and 5 bases, with 17 bases remaining between them. The CDR3 bases are TGTGCCAGCAGCCACAAGGGATTTCGGGACGAGCAGTACTTC. Its protein product is CASSHKGFRDEQYF.

This clonotype came up a few times. This chain connects TRBV4-1 to TRBJ2-5; D call uncertain. The CDR3 length is 17 residues. Germline-derived CDR1 and CDR2 are MGHRA and YSYEKL. Trimming took 0 bases from V and 1 from J, leaving 15 bases between them. CDR3 loop: CASSQDYAAPSQETQYF. In nucleotides, the CDR3 is TGCGCCAGCAGCCAAGATTACGCGGCCCCATCCCAAGAGACCCAGTACTTC.

The chain couples TRBV29-1 to TRBJ2-1; D gene ambiguous. V was pared by 7 bases and J by 8 bases, with 9 bases between. CDR1 is SQVTM, CDR2 ANQGSEA, per germline. The CDR3 contains 10 residues. In DNA, the CDR3 is TGCAGCGCGGGCCTAGATGAGCAGTTCTTC. Amino acids: CSAGLDEQFF.

This chain joins TRBV6-6 and TRBJ2-7; D call uncertain. This CDR3 comprises 16 residues. The V end was cut by 0 bases, the J end by 9 bases, with 21 bases between. The germline gives CDR1 MNHNY, CDR2 SVGAGI (reference sequence). The DNA of the CDR3 is TGTGCCAGCAGTTACTCGATTCAGAAGGGCGAGAGGAGGCAGTACTTC. This translates into CASSYSIQKGERRQYF.

This clonotype was picked up a small number of times. The V gene is TRBV12-3 or TRBV12-4, the J gene TRBJ2-3; D might be TRBD2 (5 bases). Trimming cost V 5 bases and J 2 bases, with 14 bases left between them. This CDR3 has 15 residues. CDR3 in amino acids: CASSPTSFNTDTQYF. CDR3 nucleotides: TGTGCCAGCAGTCCTACTAGTTTCAACACAGATACGCAGTATTTT.

This clonotype turned up a few times. This chain joins TRBV5-1 and TRBJ1-2; perhaps TRBD1 as D (5 bases). Per the germline V gene, CDR1 is SGHRS and CDR2 is YFSETQ. The V gene lost 3 bases and the J gene lost 1 base, with 10 bases spanning the gap. There are 14 residues in the CDR3. CDR3 protein: CASSYPGDNYGYTF. The CDR3 DNA follows: TGCGCCAGCAGCTACCCGGGGGATAACTATGGCTACACCTTC.